Listed below are T cell receptor beta chains from one sample, sequenced in a study of preoperative IRX-2 immunotherapy in early breast cancer. Profiled with immunoSEQ multiplex PCR; TCRdb holds only in-frame clones, not every one. This table holds 30,000 or so clones, 90% found once. The material was obtained from a patient treated with IRX-2 immunotherapy. Every receptor here comes from a human donor with breast cancer. Both conserved end residues are part of each CDR3.

CDR3: CASSEPGGAAGELFF
J: TRBJ2-2
V: TRBV2

CDR3: CASSLSQGAQGYTF
J: TRBJ1-2
V: TRBV7-2

CDR3: CASSTTVQKLFF
J: TRBJ1-4
V: TRBV7-2

CDR3: CASRYVGGTGNTIYF
J: TRBJ1-3
V: TRBV19

CDR3: CASSLASGLGKNIQYF
J: TRBJ2-4
V: TRBV7-2

CDR3: CASSQVNLVSSSYNEQFF
J: TRBJ2-1
V: TRBV4-1

CDR3: CAWEVGGVYGYTF
J: TRBJ1-2
V: TRBV30

CDR3: CSVAPVAGLSGNTIYF
J: TRBJ1-3
V: TRBV29-1

CDR3: CASSPPGRESGELFF
J: TRBJ2-2
V: TRBV19

CDR3: CASNHHDGDTGELFF
J: TRBJ2-2
V: TRBV5-4

CDR3: CASSRQGGVVEAFF
J: TRBJ1-1
V: TRBV4-1

CDR3: CASSSNRGSGETQYF
J: TRBJ2-5
V: TRBV5-4

CDR3: CASSLGDRGNQPQHF
J: TRBJ1-5
V: TRBV11-2

CDR3: CATSRDKAGRTYNEQFF
J: TRBJ2-1
V: TRBV15

CDR3: CASSIQETQYF
J: TRBJ2-5
V: TRBV5-1

CDR3: CASSLASGSSYNSPLHF
J: TRBJ1-6
V: TRBV7-2

CDR3: CASGEGNEQFF
J: TRBJ2-1
V: TRBV6-1

CDR3: CAWRADRRTEAFF
J: TRBJ1-1
V: TRBV30

CDR3: CASSTGRTEAFF
J: TRBJ1-1
V: TRBV19

CDR3: CASSNYQGSSYEQYF
J: TRBJ2-7
V: TRBV7-2

CDR3: CASSSSGGPQHF
J: TRBJ1-5
V: TRBV7-2